Described below is a single TCR beta chain sequence and its context. The sample belongs to a study of blood T cell repertoires in COVID-19. As for the study in general: T cells, B-cell-depleted T cells, or PBMCs provided the cDNA or gDNA that served as material.

V was cut by 6 bases and J by 5 bases, with 16 bases left in between. The CDR3 runs to 13 residues. Germline V gene data show CDR1 as SQVTM and CDR2 as ANQGSEA. Study processing details: It was from reference gene primer amplification that nucleated cell counts were estimated. The protocol was immunoSEQ multiplex PCR, while the TCRdb copy is restricted to in-frame clones and leaves out a portion. The V and J calls and clone size come from that table; D and trimming were worked out from the DNA. The data contain a few hundred thousand clones, almost 85% of them singletons. The rearrangement uses TRBV29-1 and TRBJ2-5; possible D gene TRBD1, 5 bases. Sequencing was done on a sample of PBMCs or T cells enriched from blood (not recorded which). This sequence was found in a man aged 40-50 years who had recovered from COVID-19. CDR3 sequence (DNA): TGCAGCGTGGTGACAGCAGCAAGGGAGACCCAGTACTTC. It yields the protein CSVVTAARETQYF. The entire variable domain, with the rest obtained from reference TRBV29-1 and TRBJ2-5, is as follows: SAVISQKPSRDICQRGTSLTIQCQVDSQVTMMFWYRQQPGQSLTLIATANQGSEATYESGFVIDKFPISRPNLTFSTLTVSNMSPEDSSIYLCSVVTAARETQYFGPGTRLLVL.